The 32 T cell receptor beta chains below were found in one sample sequenced in a study of Ad26.COV2.S vaccination and SARS-CoV-2 variants. Treatment reported: approximately 18 received Ad26.COV2.S at low or high dose, single or two shots; about 5 received placebo; per-sample allocation not given. Day 63 following the first vaccine or placebo injection was when the samples were taken. Sequencing was performed with immunoSEQ multiplex PCR; in TCRdb, only in-frame clones are kept and a portion is missing. The sample lists over 350,000 clones; about nine tenths were seen once. Sequencing was performed on peripheral blood, taken in a trial of Ad26.COV2.S vaccine versus placebo. The source is a person aged 18-65 years who received the Ad26.COV2.S COVID-19 vaccine or a placebo.

This clone showed up just a few times. CDR3 sequence reads: CSVEGGGVWETQYF. The CDR3 coding sequence is TGCAGCGTTGAAGGTGGCGGGGTTTGGGAGACCCAGTACTTC. The chain has TRBV29-1 and TRBJ2-5; D is perhaps TRBD2 (6 bases). CDR1 and CDR2 (germline): SQVTM, ANQGSEA. The V end was cut by 1 base, the J end by 5 bases, with 14 bases between. The CDR3 totals 14 residues.

This chain links TRBV29-1 with TRBJ1-1, with D perhaps TRBD1 (5 bases). The V gene's germline CDR1 is SQVTM and CDR2 ANQGSEA. The germline V and J ends were trimmed by 4 bases and 3 bases, with 9 bases remaining between them. The CDR3 has 12 residues. The CDR3 region has the DNA TGCAGCGTTGGGGGGGGATACACTGAAGCTTTCTTT. It codes for CSVGGGYTEAFF.

Written as DNA, the CDR3 is TGCGCCAGCAGCTTGCTCGGGATCACAGATACGCAGTATTTT. Its protein product is CASSLLGITDTQYF. The rearrangement joins TRBV5-1 to TRBJ2-3, with D perhaps TRBD2 (5 bases). This CDR3 comprises 14 residues. The ends were cut back, 1 base at V and 2 bases at J, with 8 bases in the middle. In germline, CDR1 is SGHRS, CDR2 YFSETQ. The full variable domain, completed using reference TRBV5-1 and TRBJ2-3, is KAGVTQTPRYLIKTRGQQVTLSCSPISGHRSVSWYQQTPGQGLQFLFEYFSETQRNKGNFPGRFSGRQFSNSRSEMNVSTLELGDSALYLCASSLLGITDTQYFGPGTRLTVL.

The V call is TRBV5-6, the J call TRBJ2-1; D might be TRBD1 or TRBD2, each matching 5 bases. V lost 4 bases and J lost 3, with 14 bases in between. The CDR3 has 15 amino acids. Germline V gene lookup returns CDR1 SGHDT and CDR2 YYEEEE. CDR3 in amino acids: CASSGPRDGYNEQFF. Here the CDR3 DNA reads TGTGCCAGCAGCGGACCCCGGGACGGCTACAATGAGCAGTTCTTC.

This clone was recorded at least ten times. The rearrangement uses TRBV18 and TRBJ2-5; D call uncertain. The CDR3 contains 16 residues. Germline V gives CDR1 KGHSH, CDR2 LQKENI. V lost 3 bases to trimming and J lost 1 base, with 15 bases between them. CDR3 DNA sequence: TGTGCCAGCTCACCTCAACGGCGCCAGCGCCAAGAGACCCAGTACTTC. It is translated as CASSPQRRQRQETQYF. Full variable domain (missing parts from reference TRBV18 and TRBJ2-5): NAGVMQNPRHLVRRRGQEARLRCSPMKGHSHVYWYRQLPEEGLKFMVYLQKENIIDESGMPKERFSAEFPKEGPSILRIQQVVRGDSAAYFCASSPQRRQRQETQYFGPGTRLLVL.

The CDR3 spells CASSVRDTLGETQYF. Here the CDR3 DNA reads TGTGCCAGCAGCGTAAGGGACACCCTGGGGGAGACCCAGTACTTC. V gene TRBV9 combines with J gene TRBJ2-5; TRBD1 is a possible D gene (6 bases). Germline lookup yields CDR1 SGDLS and CDR2 YYNGEE. The CDR3 extends over 15 amino acids. V was pared by 1 base and J by 5 bases, with 15 bases between.

The rearrangement links TRBV7-2 to TRBJ2-3; D is unclear. Germline lookup yields CDR1 SGHTA and CDR2 FQGNSA. V was cut by 5 bases and J by 2 bases, with 8 bases left in between. The CDR3 length is 13 residues. The CDR3 loop reads CASSGQVTDTQYF. The CDR3, as DNA: TGTGCCAGCAGCGGGCAGGTCACAGATACGCAGTATTTT.

The chain carries TRBV19 and TRBJ1-5, with TRBD1 matching 7 bases. With 4 bases clipped from V and 4 bases from J, the junction kept 7 bases outside the gene matches. Germline CDR1 is LNHDA and CDR2 is SQIVND (reference sequence). The CDR3 length is 15 residues. The CDR3 nucleotides are TGTGCCAGTAGTACCCAGGGGGTGGGAAATCAGCCCCAGCATTTT. Its translation: CASSTQGVGNQPQHF.

For the CDR3, the DNA is TGCGCCAGCAGCTCAACAGGGTTTTATAATTCACCCCTCCACTTT. This gives the protein CASSSTGFYNSPLHF. The chain links TRBV5-1 to TRBJ1-6, with a weak D call TRBD1 (6 bases). Trimming took off 3 bases at V and 4 bases at J, with 11 bases between the two ends. The CDR3 runs to 15 residues. CDR1 is SGHRS, CDR2 YFSETQ, per germline.

V usage is TRBV7-2 and J usage is TRBJ1-1; 7 bases match TRBD1. The CDR3 covers 15 residues. V lost 5 bases, J lost 2 bases, and 8 bases stayed unmatched. CDR1 SGHTA and CDR2 FQGNSA come from the germline V gene. The CDR3 here is CASSLTGTANTEAFF. CDR3 in DNA: TGTGCCAGCAGCCTCACCGGGACAGCCAACACTGAAGCTTTCTTT.

V usage is TRBV7-6 and J usage is TRBJ1-2; 10 bases are a match to TRBD1. The V segment lost 4 bases and the J segment 8 bases; nucleotides outside the gene matches: 7. This CDR3 is 14 amino acids long. Germline V CDR1 and CDR2: SGHVS, FNYEAQ. This CDR3 is CASSSGTGEGGYTF. The CDR3 DNA sequence: TGTGCCAGCAGCTCCGGGACAGGGGAGGGCGGCTACACCTTC.

The rearrangement links TRBV12-3 or TRBV12-4 to TRBJ2-7; 9 positions agree with TRBD1. The CDR3 loop spans 13 amino acids. Trimming took 9 bases from V and 4 from J; bases not matched to a gene: 7. The CDR3 nucleotides are TGTGCCAGTGGGGGACAGGGTTTTTACGAGCAGTACTTC. Protein sequence: CASGGQGFYEQYF.

Only one count was recorded for this clone. The chain is built from TRBV10-1 and TRBJ1-5, with 9 bases identical to TRBD1. CDR1 is WNHNN and CDR2 is SYGVQD in the germline V gene (reference sequence). This CDR3 is built from 16 residues. V was clipped by 5 bases and J by 6 bases; unmatched bases: 11. The DNA of the CDR3 is TGCGCCAGCAGTTTATCACAGGGGGCGCTTAGTCAGCCCCAGCATTTT. It specifies CASSLSQGALSQPQHF.

The chain joins TRBV9 to TRBJ1-2; D gene unclear. The CDR3 totals 14 residues. Per germline, CDR1 SGDLS and CDR2 YYNGEE. Trimming took off 2 bases at V and 4 bases at J, with 12 bases between the two ends. CDR3 loop: CASSVFGRTYGYTF. DNA for the CDR3: TGTGCCAGCAGCGTTTTCGGACGCACCTATGGCTACACCTTC. The variable domain in full, with the rest retrieved from reference TRBV9 and TRBJ1-2, is DSGVTQTPKHLITATGQRVTLRCSPRSGDLSVYWYQQSLDQGLQFLIQYYNGEERAKGNILERFSAQQFPDLHSELNLSSLELGDSALYFCASSVFGRTYGYTFGSGTRLTVV.

A few counts support this clone. The CDR3 reads CASSLEGGNQPQHF. The DNA of the CDR3 is TGTGCCAGCAGCCTTGAAGGGGGCAATCAGCCCCAGCATTTT. The V call is TRBV6-2 or TRBV6-3, the J call TRBJ1-5; tentatively, D is TRBD1 (5 bases). CDR3 length equals 14 residues. Trimming took 6 bases from V and 2 from J, leaving 11 bases between them. Germline V CDR1 and CDR2: MNHEY, SVGEGT.

The chain carries TRBV5-6 and TRBJ2-5, with D hard to call. The germline CDR1 and CDR2 sequences are SGHDT and YYEEEE. V was cut by 1 base and J by 1 base, with 11 bases left in between. CDR3 length: 15 residues. CDR3 coding DNA: TGTGCCAGCAGCTTGCGACGACCAGTCCAAGAGACCCAGTACTTC. Encoded protein: CASSLRRPVQETQYF.

V usage is TRBV6-5 and J usage is TRBJ1-5; perhaps TRBD1 as D (5 bases). The germline gives CDR1 MNHEY, CDR2 SVGAGI. V was trimmed by 6 bases and J by 8 bases, leaving 17 bases between them. The CDR3 has 14 amino acids. In nucleotides, the CDR3 is TGTGCCAGCAGAGGGGACGAGACCCTAGAGCCCCAGCATTTT. Translating gives CASRGDETLEPQHF.

The chain has TRBV5-8 and TRBJ1-5; D remains unclear. The V end lost 3 bases, the J end lost 7 bases, and 11 bases lay between the germline ends. Germline loops: CDR1 SGHTS, CDR2 YDEGEE. The CDR3 extends over 13 amino acids. CDR3: CASSWGGYQPQHF. The CDR3 nucleotides are TGTGCCAGCAGCTGGGGAGGGTACCAGCCCCAGCATTTT.

V is TRBV5-1 and J is TRBJ1-1; D possibly corresponds to TRBD1 (6 bases). The germline gives CDR1 SGHRS, CDR2 YFSETQ. The CDR3 totals 14 residues. The V gene lost 3 bases and the J gene lost 4 bases, with 13 bases spanning the gap. DNA for the CDR3: TGCGCCAGCAGCTCCGGACCGGGGGCCACTGAAGCTTTCTTT. It translates to CASSSGPGATEAFF.

This clone appeared a single time. The J gene is TRBJ2-7, the V gene TRBV3-1 (or the pseudogene TRBV3-2); D remains ambiguous. This CDR3 comprises 12 residues. V lost 4 bases and J lost 3, with 7 bases in between. CDR1 and CDR2 from the germline V gene are LGHDT and YNNKEL (reference sequence). This CDR3 is CASSRTDYEQYF. CDR3 nucleotides: TGTGCCAGCAGCCGTACAGACTACGAGCAGTACTTC.

The chain joins TRBV27 to TRBJ2-3; the D call may be TRBD1 or TRBD2 (6 bases each). Germline CDR1 MNHEY, CDR2 SMNVEV (reference sequence). Trimming pared 0 bases from V and 13 bases from J, leaving 17 bases between. This CDR3 is 14 amino acids long. CDR3 DNA: TGTGCCAGCAGTTTATCGGGCAGTGGGGGGACAAAGTATTTT. This codes for CASSLSGSGGTKYF.

In its sample, this clone was seen once. The genes are TRBV5-5 and TRBJ1-1, with no clear D. Germline values: CDR1 SGHKS, CDR2 YYEKEE (reference sequence). Trimming stripped 0 bases from V and 5 bases from J, with 11 bases between. The CDR3 loop spans 14 amino acids. This chain's CDR3 is CASSLEPLGTEAFF. The CDR3 DNA is TGTGCCAGCAGCTTGGAACCCCTGGGGACTGAAGCTTTCTTT.

This clone appeared a few times. The DNA for the CDR3 is TGTGCCACCAGTGATCCGAAGACTAGCAGCGACGAGCAGTACTTC. It yields the protein CATSDPKTSSDEQYF. The chain links TRBV24-1 to TRBJ2-7, with TRBD2 matching 7 bases. Trimming at V came to 3 bases and at J to 5 bases, leaving 9 bases not matched to a gene. Germline V lookup: CDR1 KGHDR, CDR2 SFDVKD. This CDR3 contains 15 residues.

J is TRBJ2-2 and V is TRBV6-5; D is uncertain. The CDR3 spans 14 residues. V was pared by 6 bases and J by 0 bases, with 8 bases between. Germline-derived CDR1 and CDR2 are MNHEY and SVGAGI. Here the CDR3 DNA reads TGTGCCAGCAGCCCCCCAGCGAACACCGGGGAGCTGTTTTTT. Residues: CASSPPANTGELFF.

There are a few counts of this clone. The chain links TRBV7-9 to TRBJ2-6, with TRBD1 matching over 11 bases. Losses at the gene ends were 1 base for V and 2 bases for J; bases not matched to a gene: 1. Germline values: CDR1 SEHNR, CDR2 FQNEAQ (reference sequence). The CDR3 is 17 amino acids. The CDR3 sequence: CASSLGTGGAGANVLTF. The CDR3 region has the DNA TGTGCCAGCAGCTTAGGGACAGGGGGCGCTGGGGCCAACGTCCTGACTTTC.

V is TRBV5-5 and J is TRBJ1-5, with a possible D match to TRBD1 (6 bases). The germline V gene encodes CDR1 SGHKS and CDR2 YYEKEE (reference sequence). CDR3 length: 15 residues. Trimming stripped 0 bases from V and 3 bases from J, with 10 bases between. The CDR3 loop reads CASSLEGEINQPQHF. The CDR3 DNA reads TGTGCCAGCAGCTTGGAGGGGGAGATCAATCAGCCCCAGCATTTT. Drawing the rest from reference TRBV5-5 and TRBJ1-5, the complete variable domain is DAGVTQSPTHLIKTRGQQVTLRCSPISGHKSVSWYQQVLGQGPQFIFQYYEKEERGRGNFPDRFSARQFPNYSSELNVNALLLGDSALYLCASSLEGEINQPQHFGDGTRLSIL.

The chain couples TRBV5-6 to TRBJ1-3; D is perhaps TRBD1 (6 bases). The V end was cut by 1 base, the J end by 5 bases, with 13 bases between. Germline V gene lookup returns CDR1 SGHDT and CDR2 YYEEEE. The CDR3 has 15 amino acids. The CDR3 protein is CASSLLEGHRNTIYF. Here the CDR3 DNA reads TGTGCCAGCAGCTTGCTTGAGGGACACAGAAACACCATATATTTT.

The rearrangement uses TRBV7-9 and TRBJ2-5, with D unresolved. V was shortened by 2 bases and J by 4 bases, with 11 bases between the two germline ends. Germline loops: CDR1 SEHNR, CDR2 FQNEAQ (reference sequence). CDR3 length: 14 amino acids. CDR3 nucleotides: TGTGCCAGCAGCTTAACTGCGAGGTCAGAGACCCAGTACTTC. This sequence encodes CASSLTARSETQYF.

The chain carries TRBV13 and TRBJ2-2; 8 positions agree with TRBD1. Unmatched junction bases numbered 9, after V lost 5 bases and J lost 7 bases. The germline CDR1 and CDR2 sequences are PRHDT and FYEKMQ (reference sequence). The CDR3 length is 15 residues. CDR3 DNA: TGTGCCAGCAGCCTGGGGCAGGGGGCCTACGGGGAGCTGTTTTTT. Protein: CASSLGQGAYGELFF.

This clone has ten or more counts. The chain recombines TRBV3-1 (or the pseudogene TRBV3-2) with TRBJ1-6; D not resolved. V lost 2 bases and J 8 bases, leaving 13 bases between the germline ends. CDR1 is LGHDT, CDR2 YNNKEL, per germline (reference sequence). There are 15 residues in the CDR3. CDR3: CASSQTGGKDSPLHF. Here the CDR3 DNA reads TGTGCCAGCAGCCAAACGGGTGGTAAAGATTCACCCCTCCACTTT.

V usage is TRBV19 and J usage is TRBJ1-1, with 7 positions matching TRBD1. V shed 10 bases and J 0 bases; nucleotides not matched to a gene: 5. In germline, CDR1 is LNHDA, CDR2 SQIVND (reference sequence). The CDR3 is 13 residues long. The CDR3 DNA is TGTGCCACCCTAGACAGGGTGAACACTGAAGCTTTCTTT. Protein sequence: CATLDRVNTEAFF.

This clone was seen only a few times. The rearrangement joins TRBV7-9 to TRBJ2-5; tentatively, D is TRBD2 (5 bases). This CDR3 has 13 residues. CDR1 is SEHNR and CDR2 is FQNEAQ in the germline V gene (reference sequence). Trimming removed 3 bases at V and 3 bases at J, with 8 bases between. CDR3 sequence reads: CASSLQEEETQYF. CDR3 nucleotides: TGTGCCAGCAGCTTGCAGGAGGAAGAGACCCAGTACTTC.